Each of the 15 T cell receptor beta chains below was sequenced from the same sample in a study of response to subunit inactivated influenza vaccine. TCRdb passed the RT-PCR reads through MiXCR, listing each CDR3 protein once. The sample carries about 480,000 distinct CDR3 sequences, over 10% recorded once. This specimen was PBMCs from blood, taken more than 35 days after vaccination. These receptors were collected from a man aged 50 to 60 who received an inactivated influenza vaccine.

A note on this clonotype: At one end, the junction sequence differs from germline, possibly due to a read error. The V call is TRBV6-2 or TRBV6-3, the J call TRBJ1-1; D gene ambiguous. The CDR3 is made up of 12 amino acids. CDR1 is MNHEY and CDR2 is SVGEGT in the germline V gene. The CDR3 DNA reads as TGTGCCACCAGTCTTCTGAACACTGAAGCTTTCTTT. Protein product: CATSLLNTEAFF.

This clonotype was seen at least ten times. The chain couples TRBV15 to TRBJ2-1; the D gene is possibly TRBD2 (7 bases). This CDR3 region has 18 residues. Trimming pared 3 bases from V and 0 bases from J, leaving 18 bases between. Germline CDR1 LNHNV, CDR2 YYDKDF (reference sequence). The CDR3 DNA is TGTGCCACCAGCAGTCTTTCAGGGGAGCGGGGCTCCTACAATGAGCAGTTCTTC. Translation: CATSSLSGERGSYNEQFF. Drawing the rest from reference TRBV15 and TRBJ2-1, the complete variable domain is DAMVIQNPRYQVTQFGKPVTLSCSQTLNHNVMYWYQQKSSQAPKLLFHYYDKDFNNEADTPDNFQSRRPNTSFCFLDIRSPGLGDTAMYLCATSSLSGERGSYNEQFFGPGTRLTVL.

The chain uses TRBV20-1 and TRBJ2-2; no clear D. V lost 4 bases, J lost 7 bases, and 19 bases lay in between. Germline CDR1 is DFQATT and CDR2 is SNEGSKA (reference sequence). CDR3 length: 15 residues. CDR3 DNA sequence: TGCAGTGCTATTGGTCAGAGCCGCGTCAGCGGGGAGCTGTTTTTT. This translates into CSAIGQSRVSGELFF.

This clonotype was seen a few times. This rearrangement joins TRBV20-1 to TRBJ1-3, with D possibly matching TRBD1 (5 bases). The CDR3 has 16 amino acids. V shed 1 base and J shed 2 bases, with 15 bases lying between them. The germline V gene encodes CDR1 DFQATT and CDR2 SNEGSKA (reference sequence). CDR3 nucleotide sequence: TGCAGTGCTAGAGGTTGGGGGGGACCTACTGGAAACACCATATATTTT. Its translation is CSARGWGGPTGNTIYF.

The V call is TRBV4-1, the J call TRBJ2-7, with a possible D match to TRBD1 (6 bases). There are 16 residues in the CDR3. V lost 4 bases and J 0 bases, leaving 16 bases between the germline ends. In germline, CDR1 is MGHRA, CDR2 YSYEKL. CDR3 region: CASSPHRVLSSYEQYF. CDR3 coding DNA: TGCGCCAGCAGCCCCCACAGGGTACTAAGCTCCTACGAGCAGTACTTC.

There are many counts of this clonotype. The CDR3 protein is CASSRPTVNTEAFF. The DNA for the CDR3 is TGTGCCAGCAGCAGACCGACAGTCAACACTGAAGCTTTCTTT. The chain uses TRBV5-6 and TRBJ1-1; D possibly corresponds to TRBD1 (5 bases). CDR3 size: 14 residues. CDR1 is SGHDT and CDR2 is YYEEEE in the germline V gene. The V gene lost 4 bases and the J gene lost 2 bases, with 12 bases spanning the gap.

This clonotype was seen many times. The V call is TRBV10-3, the J call TRBJ2-7, with TRBD1 matching 8 bases. Trimming removed 5 bases from V and 5 bases from J; junction bases left unmatched: 5. The CDR3 totals 13 residues. Germline V lookup: CDR1 ENHRY, CDR2 SYGVKD. CDR3 region: CAISTGQGDEQYF. In nucleotides, the CDR3 is TGTGCCATCAGTACCGGACAGGGCGACGAGCAGTACTTC.

This clonotype has a handful of counts. V gene TRBV5-1 combines with J gene TRBJ2-7; the D gene is possibly TRBD1 (6 bases). Germline-derived CDR1 and CDR2 are SGHRS and YFSETQ. The CDR3 loop spans 14 amino acids. V was trimmed by 2 bases and J by 4 bases, leaving 13 bases between them. The CDR3 is CASSLGDNVYEQYF. Here the CDR3 DNA reads TGCGCCAGCAGCTTAGGGGACAACGTTTACGAGCAGTACTTC.

This clonotype was counted at least ten times. This chain connects TRBV29-1 to TRBJ2-5; D is ambiguous. The germline CDR1 and CDR2 sequences are SQVTM and ANQGSEA. V was clipped by 3 bases and J by 3 bases, with 11 bases between them. This CDR3 has 13 residues. The CDR3 is CSVDVGLEETQYF. The CDR3 nucleotides are TGCAGCGTTGATGTTGGGCTAGAAGAGACCCAGTACTTC.

This clonotype was seen at least ten times. The rearrangement links TRBV5-1 to TRBJ2-1; 11 bases map to TRBD1. The V and J ends lost 4 bases and 5 bases, in that order; junction bases with no gene match: 5. Looked up from germline, CDR1 is SGHRS and CDR2 is YFSETQ. The CDR3 runs 15 residues. CDR3 DNA sequence: TGCGCCAGCAGCCAACGGACAGGGGGCAACAATGAGCAGTTCTTC. Its protein is CASSQRTGGNNEQFF.

J is TRBJ2-3 and V is TRBV7-2; 8 bases are shared with TRBD1. The CDR3 length is 15 residues. V gave up 3 bases and J gave up 5 bases; unmatched junction bases: 7. Germline V gene lookup returns CDR1 SGHTA and CDR2 FQGNSA. The CDR3 region is CASSLPGGYEDTQYF. CDR3 sequence (DNA): TGTGCCAGCAGCTTGCCAGGGGGCTACGAAGATACGCAGTATTTT.

The gene calls are TRBV7-9 and TRBJ2-1; TRBD2 agrees at 8 bases. This CDR3 contains 16 residues. The germline gives CDR1 SEHNR, CDR2 FQNEAQ (reference sequence). J was trimmed by 2 bases and V by 5 bases; bases with no gene match: 8. DNA for the CDR3: TGTGCCAGCAGCCACCAGCGGGGGCCAACCTACAATGAGCAGTTCTTC. This translates into CASSHQRGPTYNEQFF.

The chain carries TRBV7-6 and TRBJ2-7; possible D gene TRBD1, 6 bases. Germline values: CDR1 SGHVS, CDR2 FNYEAQ. V lost 1 base and J 1 base, leaving 11 bases between the germline ends. This CDR3 region has 15 residues. This chain's CDR3 is CASSLDRAPSYEQYF. For the CDR3, the DNA is TGTGCCAGCAGCTTAGACAGGGCACCTTCCTACGAGCAGTACTTC. The complete variable domain, with remaining parts taken from reference TRBV7-6 and TRBJ2-7, reads GAGVSQSPRYKVTKRGQDVALRCDPISGHVSLYWYRQALGQGPEFLTYFNYEAQQDKSGLPNDRFSAERPEGSISTLTIQRTEQRDSAMYRCASSLDRAPSYEQYFGPGTRLTVT.

The gene calls are TRBV7-2 and TRBJ1-2, with D possibly being TRBD1 (5 bases). CDR1 and CDR2 from the germline V gene are SGHTA and FQGNSA. V shed 1 base and J shed 2 bases, with 14 bases lying between them. This CDR3 has 16 amino acids. DNA of the CDR3: TGTGCCAGCAGCTTAGGGGGGTCGGGTCCCAACTATGGCTACACCTTC. The encoded protein is CASSLGGSGPNYGYTF.

The V and J genes are TRBV6-5 and TRBJ2-3, with D unresolved. V lost 0 bases and J lost 0, with 4 bases in between. This CDR3 has 14 residues. Per germline, CDR1 MNHEY and CDR2 SVGAGI. Here the CDR3 DNA reads TGTGCCAGCAGTTACTCTATTAGCACAGATACGCAGTATTTT. This gives the protein CASSYSISTDTQYF.